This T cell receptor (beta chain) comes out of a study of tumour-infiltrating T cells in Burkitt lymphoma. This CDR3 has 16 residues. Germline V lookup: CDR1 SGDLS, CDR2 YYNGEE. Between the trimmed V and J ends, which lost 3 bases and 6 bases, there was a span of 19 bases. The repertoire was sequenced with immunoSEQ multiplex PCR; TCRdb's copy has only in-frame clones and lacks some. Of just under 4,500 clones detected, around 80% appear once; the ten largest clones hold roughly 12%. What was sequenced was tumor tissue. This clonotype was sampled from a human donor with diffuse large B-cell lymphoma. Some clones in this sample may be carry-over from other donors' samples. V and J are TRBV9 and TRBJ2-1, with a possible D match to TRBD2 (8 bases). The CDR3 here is CASSEGASGRGNEQFF. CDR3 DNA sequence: TGTGCCAGCAGCGAGGGGGCAAGCGGGAGAGGCAATGAGCAGTTCTTC.